Described below is a single T cell receptor (beta chain) sequence and its context. V lost 4 bases and J lost 10; bases outside the gene matches: 11. In germline, CDR1 is SNHLY, CDR2 FYNNEI. The CDR3 totals 14 residues. The data were produced by immunoSEQ multiplex PCR, yet TCRdb's version contains in-frame clones alone and is incomplete. The sample contains over 75,000 clones, 78% of which appear only once. The sample belongs to a study of blood T cell repertoires in COVID-19. Material: peripheral blood. This clonotype originated in a human donor in a cohort sampled during active COVID-19. The genes are TRBV2 and TRBJ1-1; the match to TRBD1 covers 8 bases. This CDR3 reads CASSATGTGKGAFF. DNA of the CDR3: TGTGCCAGCAGTGCAACCGGGACAGGAAAGGGAGCTTTCTTT.